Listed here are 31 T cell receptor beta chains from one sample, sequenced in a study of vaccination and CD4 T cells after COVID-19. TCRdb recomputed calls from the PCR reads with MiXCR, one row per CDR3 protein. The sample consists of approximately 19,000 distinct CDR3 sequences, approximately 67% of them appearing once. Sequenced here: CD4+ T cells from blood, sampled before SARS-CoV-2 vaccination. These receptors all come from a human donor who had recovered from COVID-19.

This CDR3 reads CASSEVRSNQPQHF. CDR3 coding DNA: TGTGCCAGCAGTGAAGTCCGGAGCAATCAGCCCCAGCATTTT. The chain employs TRBV2 and TRBJ1-5; D uncertain. Trimming cost V 1 base and J 1 base, with 5 bases left between them. CDR1 SNHLY and CDR2 FYNNEI come from the germline V gene. The CDR3 is 14 residues long.

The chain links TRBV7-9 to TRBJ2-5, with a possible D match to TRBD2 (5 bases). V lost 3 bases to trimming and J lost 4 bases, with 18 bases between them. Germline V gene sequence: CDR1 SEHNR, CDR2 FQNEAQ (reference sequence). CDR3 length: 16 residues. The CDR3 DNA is TGTGCCAGCAGCTTGACCCTAGCAGTAGGAGGAGAGACCCAGTACTTC. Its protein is CASSLTLAVGGETQYF.

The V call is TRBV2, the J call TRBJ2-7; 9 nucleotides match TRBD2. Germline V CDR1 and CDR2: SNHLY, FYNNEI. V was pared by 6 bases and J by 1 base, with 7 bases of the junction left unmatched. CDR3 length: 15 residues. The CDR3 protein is CASSSTSGLSYEQYF. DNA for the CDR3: TGTGCCAGCAGCTCAACTAGCGGGCTTTCCTACGAGCAGTACTTC.

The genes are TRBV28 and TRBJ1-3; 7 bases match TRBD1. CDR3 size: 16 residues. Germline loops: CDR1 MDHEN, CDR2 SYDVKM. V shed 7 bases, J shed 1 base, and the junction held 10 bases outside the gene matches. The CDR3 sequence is CASNQGGVVSGNTIYF. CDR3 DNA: TGTGCCAGCAACCAGGGGGGGGTTGTGTCTGGAAACACCATATATTTT.

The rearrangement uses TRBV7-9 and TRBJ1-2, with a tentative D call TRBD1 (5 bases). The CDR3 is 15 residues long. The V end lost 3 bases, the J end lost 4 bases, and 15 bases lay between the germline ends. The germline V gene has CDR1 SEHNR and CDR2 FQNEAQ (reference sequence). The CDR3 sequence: CASSFVGQGSYGYTF. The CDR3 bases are TGTGCCAGCAGCTTTGTTGGCCAGGGAAGCTATGGCTACACCTTC.

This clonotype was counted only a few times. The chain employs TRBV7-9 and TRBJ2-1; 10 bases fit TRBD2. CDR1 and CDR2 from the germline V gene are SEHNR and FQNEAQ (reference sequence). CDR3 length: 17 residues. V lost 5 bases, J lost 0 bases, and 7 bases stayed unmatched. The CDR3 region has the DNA TGTGCCAGCAGCCCACGACTAGCGGGTAGCTCCTACAATGAGCAGTTCTTC. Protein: CASSPRLAGSSYNEQFF.

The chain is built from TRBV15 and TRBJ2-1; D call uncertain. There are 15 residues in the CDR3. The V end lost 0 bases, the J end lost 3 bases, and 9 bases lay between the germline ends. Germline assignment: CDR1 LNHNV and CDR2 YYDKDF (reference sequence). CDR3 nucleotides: TGTGCCACCAGCAGAGATACTGAAAGCTACAATGAGCAGTTCTTC. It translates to CATSRDTESYNEQFF.

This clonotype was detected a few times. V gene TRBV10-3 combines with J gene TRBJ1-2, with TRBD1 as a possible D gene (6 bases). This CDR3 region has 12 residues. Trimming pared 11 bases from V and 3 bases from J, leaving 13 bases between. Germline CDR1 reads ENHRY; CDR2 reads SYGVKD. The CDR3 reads CAGRDTYYGYTF. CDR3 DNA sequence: TGTGCCGGCCGGGACACCTACTATGGCTACACCTTC.

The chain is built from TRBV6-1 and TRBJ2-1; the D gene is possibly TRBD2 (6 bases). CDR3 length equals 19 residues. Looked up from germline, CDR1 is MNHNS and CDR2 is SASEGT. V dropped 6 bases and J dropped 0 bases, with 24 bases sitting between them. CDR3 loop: CASRRGRGGAESSYNEQFF. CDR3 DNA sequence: TGTGCCAGCAGGCGGGGACGTGGGGGTGCTGAAAGCTCCTACAATGAGCAGTTCTTC.

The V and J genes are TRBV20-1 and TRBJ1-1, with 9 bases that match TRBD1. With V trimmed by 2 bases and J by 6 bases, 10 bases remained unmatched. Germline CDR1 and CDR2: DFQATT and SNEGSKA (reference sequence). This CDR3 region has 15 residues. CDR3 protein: CSARITGTGLPEAFF. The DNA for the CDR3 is TGCAGTGCTAGAATAACCGGGACAGGGCTTCCTGAAGCTTTCTTT.

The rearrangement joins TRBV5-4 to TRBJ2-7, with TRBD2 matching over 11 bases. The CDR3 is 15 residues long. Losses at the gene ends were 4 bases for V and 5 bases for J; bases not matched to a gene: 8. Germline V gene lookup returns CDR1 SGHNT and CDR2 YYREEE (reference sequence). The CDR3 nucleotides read TGTGCCAGCAGCCCATTAGCGGGAGGGCCCCACGAGCAGTACTTC. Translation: CASSPLAGGPHEQYF.

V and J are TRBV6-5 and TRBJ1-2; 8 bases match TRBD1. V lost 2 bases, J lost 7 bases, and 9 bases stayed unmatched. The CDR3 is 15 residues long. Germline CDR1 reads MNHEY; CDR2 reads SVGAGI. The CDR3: CASSYSPTGEGGYTF. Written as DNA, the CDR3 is TGTGCCAGCAGTTACAGTCCGACAGGGGAGGGTGGCTACACCTTC.

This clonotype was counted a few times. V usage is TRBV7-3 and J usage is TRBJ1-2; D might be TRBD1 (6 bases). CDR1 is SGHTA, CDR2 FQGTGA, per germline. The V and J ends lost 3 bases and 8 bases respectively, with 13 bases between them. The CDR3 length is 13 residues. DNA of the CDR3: TGTGCCAGCAGCTTGGACGGGACAAACGGCTACACCTTC. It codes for CASSLDGTNGYTF.

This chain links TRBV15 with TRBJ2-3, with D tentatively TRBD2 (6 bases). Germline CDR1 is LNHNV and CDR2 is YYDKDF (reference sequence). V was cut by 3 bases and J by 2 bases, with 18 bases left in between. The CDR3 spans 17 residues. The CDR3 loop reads CATSRGRGATHTDTQYF. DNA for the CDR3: TGTGCCACCAGCAGGGGGCGGGGAGCCACCCACACAGATACGCAGTATTTT.

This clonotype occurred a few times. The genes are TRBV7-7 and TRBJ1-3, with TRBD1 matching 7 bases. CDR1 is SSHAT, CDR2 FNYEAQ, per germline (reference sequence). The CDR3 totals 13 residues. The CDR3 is CASSTGIGNTIYF. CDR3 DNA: TGTGCTAGTTCGACAGGGATTGGGAACACCATATATTTT.

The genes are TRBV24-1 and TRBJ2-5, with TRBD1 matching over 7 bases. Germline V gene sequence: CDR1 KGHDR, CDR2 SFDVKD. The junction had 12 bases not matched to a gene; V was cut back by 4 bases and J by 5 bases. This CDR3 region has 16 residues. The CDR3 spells CATSEYGPTGRETQYF. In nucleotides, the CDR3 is TGTGCCACCAGTGAATATGGACCGACAGGGCGGGAGACCCAGTACTTC.

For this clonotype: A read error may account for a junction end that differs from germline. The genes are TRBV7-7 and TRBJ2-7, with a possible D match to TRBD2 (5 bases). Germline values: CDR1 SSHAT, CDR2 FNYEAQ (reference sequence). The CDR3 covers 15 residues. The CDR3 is CASSWPERTQHEQYF. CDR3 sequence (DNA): TGTGCTAGCAGCTGGCCCGAGCGGACTCAGCACGAGCAGTACTTC.

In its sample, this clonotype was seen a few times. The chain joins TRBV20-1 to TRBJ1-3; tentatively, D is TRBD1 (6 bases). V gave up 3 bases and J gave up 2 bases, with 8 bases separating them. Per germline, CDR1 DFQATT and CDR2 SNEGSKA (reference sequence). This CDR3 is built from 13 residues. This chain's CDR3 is CSASRGPGNTIYF. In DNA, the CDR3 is TGCAGTGCTAGCCGGGGGCCTGGAAACACCATATATTTT.

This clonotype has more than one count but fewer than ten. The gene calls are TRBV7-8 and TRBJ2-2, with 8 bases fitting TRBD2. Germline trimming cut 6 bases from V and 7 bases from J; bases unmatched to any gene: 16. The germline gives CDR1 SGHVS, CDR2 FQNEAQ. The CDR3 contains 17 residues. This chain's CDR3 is CASRGAGARLGGGELFF. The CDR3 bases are TGTGCCAGCAGAGGAGCGGGAGCTAGGTTGGGGGGCGGGGAGCTGTTTTTT.

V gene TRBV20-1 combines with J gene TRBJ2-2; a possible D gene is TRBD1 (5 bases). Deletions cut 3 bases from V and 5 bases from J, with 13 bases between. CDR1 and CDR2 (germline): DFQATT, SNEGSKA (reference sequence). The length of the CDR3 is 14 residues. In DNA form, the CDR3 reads TGCAGTGCTAGTTGGTCTAGGGGAACCGGGGAGCTGTTTTTT. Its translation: CSASWSRGTGELFF.

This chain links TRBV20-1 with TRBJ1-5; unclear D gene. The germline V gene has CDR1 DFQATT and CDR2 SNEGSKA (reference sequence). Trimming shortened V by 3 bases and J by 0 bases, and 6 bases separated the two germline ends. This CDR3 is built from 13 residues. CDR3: CSASRGSNQPQHF. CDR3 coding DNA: TGCAGTGCTAGTCGTGGTAGCAATCAGCCCCAGCATTTT.

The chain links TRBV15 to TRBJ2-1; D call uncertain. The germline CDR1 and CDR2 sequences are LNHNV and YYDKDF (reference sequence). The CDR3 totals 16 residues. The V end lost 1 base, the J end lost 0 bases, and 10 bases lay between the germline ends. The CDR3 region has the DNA TGTGCCACCAGCAGAGCCATTTCAAGCTCCTACAATGAGCAGTTCTTC. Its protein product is CATSRAISSSYNEQFF.

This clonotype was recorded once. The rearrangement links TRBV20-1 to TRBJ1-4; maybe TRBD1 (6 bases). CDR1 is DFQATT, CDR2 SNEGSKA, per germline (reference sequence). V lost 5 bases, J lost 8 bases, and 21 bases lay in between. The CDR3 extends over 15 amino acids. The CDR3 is CSAPKRTASREKLFF. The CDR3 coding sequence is TGCAGTGCTCCTAAGCGGACAGCCTCCCGGGAAAAACTGTTTTTT.

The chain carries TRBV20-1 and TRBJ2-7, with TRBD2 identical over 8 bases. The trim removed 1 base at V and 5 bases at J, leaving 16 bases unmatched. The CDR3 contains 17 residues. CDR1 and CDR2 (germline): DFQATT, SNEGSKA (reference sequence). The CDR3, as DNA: TGCAGTGCTAGAGGGCACGGGTCTGGCGGGAGGTCAGACGAGCAGTACTTC. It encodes CSARGHGSGGRSDEQYF.

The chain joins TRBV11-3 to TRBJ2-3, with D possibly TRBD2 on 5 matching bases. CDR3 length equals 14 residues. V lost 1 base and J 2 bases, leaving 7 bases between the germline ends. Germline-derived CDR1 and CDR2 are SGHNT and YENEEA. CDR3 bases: TGTGCCAGCAGCTTAGGGGAGCCCACAGATACGCAGTATTTT. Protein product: CASSLGEPTDTQYF.

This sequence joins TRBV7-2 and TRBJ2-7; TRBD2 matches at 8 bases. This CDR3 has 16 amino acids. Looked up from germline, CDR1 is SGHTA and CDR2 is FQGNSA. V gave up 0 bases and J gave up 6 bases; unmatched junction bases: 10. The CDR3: CASSLASREVRPEQYF. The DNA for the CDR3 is TGTGCCAGCAGCTTAGCCTCGCGGGAGGTGCGGCCCGAGCAGTACTTC.

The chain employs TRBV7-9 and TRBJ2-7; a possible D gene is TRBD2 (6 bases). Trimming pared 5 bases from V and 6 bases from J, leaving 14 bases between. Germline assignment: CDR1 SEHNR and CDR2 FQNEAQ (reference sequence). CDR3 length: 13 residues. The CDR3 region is CASSPREEGEQYF. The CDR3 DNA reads TGTGCCAGCAGCCCCCGTGAGGAGGGCGAGCAGTACTTC.

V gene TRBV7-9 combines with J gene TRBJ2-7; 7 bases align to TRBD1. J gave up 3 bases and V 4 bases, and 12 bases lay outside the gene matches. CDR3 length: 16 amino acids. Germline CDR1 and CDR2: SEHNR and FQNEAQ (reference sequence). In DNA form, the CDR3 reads TGTGCCAGCAGCTCAGTGGGACAGAGTAGACTCTACGAGCAGTACTTC. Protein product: CASSSVGQSRLYEQYF.

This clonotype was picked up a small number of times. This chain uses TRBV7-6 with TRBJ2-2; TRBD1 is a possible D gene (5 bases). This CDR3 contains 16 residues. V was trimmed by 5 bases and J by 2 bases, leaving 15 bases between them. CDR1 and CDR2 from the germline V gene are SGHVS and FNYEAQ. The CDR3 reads CASSGRAALNTGELFF. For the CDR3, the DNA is TGTGCCAGCAGCGGCAGGGCAGCACTCAACACCGGGGAGCTGTTTTTT.

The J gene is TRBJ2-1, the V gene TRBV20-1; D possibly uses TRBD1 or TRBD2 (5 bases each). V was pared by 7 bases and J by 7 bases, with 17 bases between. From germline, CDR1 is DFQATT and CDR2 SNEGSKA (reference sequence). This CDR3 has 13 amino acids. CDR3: CSEPGPLSNEQFF. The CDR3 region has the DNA TGCAGTGAGCCGGGACCCCTCTCGAATGAGCAGTTCTTC.

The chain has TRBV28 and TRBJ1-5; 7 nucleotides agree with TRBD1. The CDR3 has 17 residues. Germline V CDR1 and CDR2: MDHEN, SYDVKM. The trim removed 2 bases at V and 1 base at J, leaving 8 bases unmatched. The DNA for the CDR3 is TGTGCCAGCAGTTTAATACACGGGACAGCCAGCAATCAGCCCCAGCATTTT. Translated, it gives CASSLIHGTASNQPQHF. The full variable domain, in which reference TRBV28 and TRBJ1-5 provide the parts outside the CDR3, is DVKVTQSSRYLVKRTGEKVFLECVQDMDHENMFWYRQDPGLGLRLIYFSYDVKMKEKGDIPEGYSVSREKKERFSLILESASTNQTSMYLCASSLIHGTASNQPQHFGDGTRLSIL.